The sequence of this T cell receptor beta chain was determined in a study of blood T cell repertoires in COVID-19. The table came from immunoSEQ multiplex PCR; TCRdb's copy has only in-frame clones and leaves some out. The repertoire holds more than 300,000 clones, with roughly 85% as singletons. Germline V gene sequence: CDR1 DFQATT, CDR2 SNEGSKA (reference sequence). Trimming left V 6 bases short and J 6 bases short, with 9 bases between. The CDR3 covers 10 residues. The chain carries TRBV20-1 and TRBJ2-7; D unresolved. The sample comprised PBMCs or T cells enriched from blood (not recorded which). This receptor was obtained from a woman under 40 who had recovered from COVID-19. CDR3 sequence: CSAVRAEQYF. CDR3 nucleotides: TGCAGTGCAGTCCGAGCCGAGCAGTACTTC.